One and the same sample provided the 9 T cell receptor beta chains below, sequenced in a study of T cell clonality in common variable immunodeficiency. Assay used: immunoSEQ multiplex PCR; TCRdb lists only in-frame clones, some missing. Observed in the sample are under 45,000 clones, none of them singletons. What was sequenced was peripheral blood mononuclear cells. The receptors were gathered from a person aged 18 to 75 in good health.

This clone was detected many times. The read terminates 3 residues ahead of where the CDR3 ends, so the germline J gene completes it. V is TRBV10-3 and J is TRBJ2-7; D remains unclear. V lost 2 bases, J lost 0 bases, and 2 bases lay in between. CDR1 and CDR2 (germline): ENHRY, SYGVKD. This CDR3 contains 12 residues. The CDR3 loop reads CAISELSYEQYF. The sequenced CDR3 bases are TGTGCCATCAGTGAGCTCTCCTACGAG.

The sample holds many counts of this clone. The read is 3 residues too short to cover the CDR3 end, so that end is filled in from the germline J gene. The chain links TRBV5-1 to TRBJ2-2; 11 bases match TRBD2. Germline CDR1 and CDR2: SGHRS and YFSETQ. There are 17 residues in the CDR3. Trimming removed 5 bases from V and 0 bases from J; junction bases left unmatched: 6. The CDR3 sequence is CASSPPGLAANTGELFF. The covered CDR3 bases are TGCGCCAGCAGTCCTCCGGGACTAGCGGCGAACACCGGGGAG.

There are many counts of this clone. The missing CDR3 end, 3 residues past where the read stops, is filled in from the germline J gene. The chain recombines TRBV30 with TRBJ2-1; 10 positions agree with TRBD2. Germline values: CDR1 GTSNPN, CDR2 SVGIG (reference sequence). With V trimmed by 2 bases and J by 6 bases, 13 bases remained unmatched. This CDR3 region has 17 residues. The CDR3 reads CAWSPLIAGGIINEQFF. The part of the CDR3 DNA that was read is TGTGCCTGGAGTCCACTCATAGCGGGAGGAATTATCAATGAG. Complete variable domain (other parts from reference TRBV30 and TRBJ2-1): SQTIHQWPATLVQPVGSPLSLECTVEGTSNPNLYWYRQAAGRGLQLLFYSVGIGQISSEVPQNLSASRPQDRQFILSSKKLLLSDSGFYLCAWSPLIAGGIINEQFFGPGTRLTVL.

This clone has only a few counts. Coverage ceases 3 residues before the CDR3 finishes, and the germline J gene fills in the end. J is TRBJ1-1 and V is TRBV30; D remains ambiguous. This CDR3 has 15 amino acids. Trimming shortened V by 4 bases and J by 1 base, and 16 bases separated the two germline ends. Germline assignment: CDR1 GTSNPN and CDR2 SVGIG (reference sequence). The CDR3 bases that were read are TGTGCCTGGATAGCCCTCGGTCGTGGGAACACTGAA. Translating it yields CAWIALGRGNTE. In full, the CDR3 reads CAWIALGRGNTEAFF. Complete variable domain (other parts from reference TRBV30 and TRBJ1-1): SQTIHQWPATLVQPVGSPLSLECTVEGTSNPNLYWYRQAAGRGLQLLFYSVGIGQISSEVPQNLSASRPQDRQFILSSKKLLLSDSGFYLCAWIALGRGNTEAFFGQGTRLTVV.

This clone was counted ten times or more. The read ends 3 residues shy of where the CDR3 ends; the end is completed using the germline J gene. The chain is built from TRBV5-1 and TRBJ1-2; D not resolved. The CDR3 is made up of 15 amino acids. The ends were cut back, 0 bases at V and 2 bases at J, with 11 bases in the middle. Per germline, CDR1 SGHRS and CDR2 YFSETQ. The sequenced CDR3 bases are TGCGCCAGCAGCTTGGATGCTGGGCAGAACTATGGC. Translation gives CASSLDAGQNYG. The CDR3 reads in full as CASSLDAGQNYGYTF. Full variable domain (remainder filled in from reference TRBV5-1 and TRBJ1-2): KAGVTQTPRYLIKTRGQQVTLSCSPISGHRSVSWYQQTPGQGLQFLFEYFSETQRNKGNFPGRFSGRQFSNSRSEMNVSTLELGDSALYLCASSLDAGQNYGYTFGSGTRLTVV.

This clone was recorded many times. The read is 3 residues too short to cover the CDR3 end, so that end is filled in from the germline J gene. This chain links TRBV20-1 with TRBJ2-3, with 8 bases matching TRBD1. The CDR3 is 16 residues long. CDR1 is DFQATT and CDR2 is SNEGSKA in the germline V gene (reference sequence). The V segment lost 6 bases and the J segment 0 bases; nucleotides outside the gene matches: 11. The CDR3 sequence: CSAPTGQGRSTDTQYF. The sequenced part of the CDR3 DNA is TGCAGTGCCCCCACCGGACAGGGTCGGAGCACAGATACG.

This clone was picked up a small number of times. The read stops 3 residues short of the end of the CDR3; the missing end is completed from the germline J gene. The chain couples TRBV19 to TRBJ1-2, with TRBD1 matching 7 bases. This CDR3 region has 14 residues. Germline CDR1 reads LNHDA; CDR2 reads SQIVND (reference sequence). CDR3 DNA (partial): TGTGCCAGTAACCCGGACAGGTTTTATCAGCCC. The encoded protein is CASNPDRFYQP. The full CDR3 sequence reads CASNPDRFYQPYTF.

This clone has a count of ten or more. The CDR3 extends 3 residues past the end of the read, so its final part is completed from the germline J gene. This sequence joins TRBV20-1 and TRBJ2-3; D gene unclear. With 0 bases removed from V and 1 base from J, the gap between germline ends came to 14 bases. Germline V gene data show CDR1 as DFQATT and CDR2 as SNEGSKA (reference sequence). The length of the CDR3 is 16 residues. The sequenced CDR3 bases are TGCAGTGCTAGAGATCGATTAATAGCTGGCACAGATACG. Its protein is CSARDRLIAGTDT. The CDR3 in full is CSARDRLIAGTDTQYF.

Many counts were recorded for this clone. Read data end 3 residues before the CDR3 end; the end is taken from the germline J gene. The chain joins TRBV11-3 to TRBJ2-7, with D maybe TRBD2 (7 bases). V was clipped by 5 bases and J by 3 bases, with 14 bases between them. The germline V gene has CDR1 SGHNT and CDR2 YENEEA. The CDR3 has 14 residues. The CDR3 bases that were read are TGTGCCAGCAGCGTAGGGGGGGGCATCTACGAG. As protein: CASSVGGGIYE. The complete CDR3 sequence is CASSVGGGIYEQYF.